One sample yielded the 23 T cell receptor beta chains listed below, sequenced in a study of post-analysis software for immune sequencing data. Built from TCR beta cDNA, the libraries had unique molecular identifiers in them. TCRdb processed the PCR reads anew with MiXCR; each CDR3 protein has one entry. The table includes under 200,000 distinct CDR3 sequences, 35% to 40% detected once. The input for sequencing was blood, taken after autologous hematopoietic stem cell transplantation. These receptors were obtained from a girl between 10 and 17 years old with multiple sclerosis.

V is TRBV3-1 and J is TRBJ2-7, with 9 bases matching TRBD2. The CDR3 has 16 residues. CDR1 is LGHDT and CDR2 is YNNKEL in the germline V gene (reference sequence). Losses at the gene ends were 1 base for V and 2 bases for J; bases not matched to a gene: 6. CDR3 sequence: CASSQAYGTSPYEQYF. Written as DNA, the CDR3 is TGTGCCAGCAGCCAAGCGTACGGGACTAGCCCCTACGAGCAGTACTTC.

The chain combines TRBV5-1 with TRBJ2-3, with D possibly being TRBD1 or TRBD2 (5 bases each). Germline values: CDR1 SGHRS, CDR2 YFSETQ. V dropped 2 bases and J dropped 0 bases, with 10 bases sitting between them. CDR3 length: 15 residues. CDR3 residues: CASSFGGSSTDTQYF. CDR3 nucleotides: TGCGCCAGCAGCTTTGGGGGATCTAGCACAGATACGCAGTATTTT. Drawing the rest from reference TRBV5-1 and TRBJ2-3, the complete variable domain is KAGVTQTPRYLIKTRGQQVTLSCSPISGHRSVSWYQQTPGQGLQFLFEYFSETQRNKGNFPGRFSGRQFSNSRSEMNVSTLELGDSALYLCASSFGGSSTDTQYFGPGTRLTVL.

This clonotype was detected ten times or more. The chain couples TRBV7-8 to TRBJ2-3; D is possibly TRBD1 (6 bases). V dropped 5 bases and J dropped 0 bases, with 21 bases sitting between them. The CDR3 has 18 amino acids. CDR1 SGHVS and CDR2 FQNEAQ come from the germline V gene. Here the CDR3 reads CASSPNSGQYSSTDTQYF. CDR3 nucleotides: TGTGCCAGCAGCCCGAATTCCGGACAGTACTCTAGCACAGATACGCAGTATTTT.

This rearrangement joins TRBV5-1 to TRBJ2-2; unclear D gene. V was pared by 4 bases and J by 1 base, with 2 bases between. The germline V gene encodes CDR1 SGHRS and CDR2 YFSETQ. The CDR3 contains 12 residues. The CDR3 DNA reads as TGCGCCAGCAGCCTGAACACCGGGGAGCTGTTTTTT. It yields the protein CASSLNTGELFF.

This clonotype was seen ten or more times. J is TRBJ2-6 and V is TRBV30, with D possibly being TRBD1 (7 bases). V shed 5 bases and J shed 0 bases, with 14 bases lying between them. Germline V CDR1 and CDR2: GTSNPN, SVGIG (reference sequence). This CDR3 has 16 amino acids. The chain's CDR3 is CAWGTDSGSGANVLTF. CDR3 DNA sequence: TGTGCCTGGGGGACAGATAGCGGCTCTGGGGCCAACGTCCTGACTTTC.

The table lists this clonotype with a few counts. The chain carries TRBV27 and TRBJ2-5; D gene uncertain. The DNA end favors TRBJ2-7, so the J call may be wrong. The CDR3 has 13 residues. Germline lookup yields CDR1 MNHEY and CDR2 SMNVEV (reference sequence). The CDR3 spells CASSLSSSIEQYF. The DNA of the CDR3 is TGTGCCAGCAGTTTATCCTCCTCGATCGAGCAGTACTTC.

This chain links TRBV14 with TRBJ1-2; 10 bases agree with TRBD1. The junction had 16 bases not matched to a gene; V was cut back by 4 bases and J by 8 bases. The CDR3 contains 17 residues. Germline V lookup: CDR1 SGHDN, CDR2 FVKESK. The CDR3 region has the DNA TGTGCCAGCAGCCCTCTTACCGGGACAGGGGATCTAGGGGGCTACACCTTC. This translates into CASSPLTGTGDLGGYTF.

The rearrangement links TRBV27 to TRBJ2-5, with TRBD1 identical over 9 bases. The CDR3 has 16 residues. V trimming: 5 bases; J trimming: 4 bases; junction bases outside the gene matches: 11. Germline V gives CDR1 MNHEY, CDR2 SMNVEV (reference sequence). The CDR3: CASSPPLTGGVETQYF. The CDR3 DNA reads as TGTGCCAGCAGTCCCCCCTTGACAGGGGGAGTAGAGACCCAGTACTTC.

Of note for this clonotype: Mismatch with germline at one junction end may stem from a read error. J is TRBJ1-4 and V is TRBV28; D remains unclear. This CDR3 has 17 residues. Germline CDR1 is MDHEN and CDR2 is SYDVKM. The DNA of the CDR3 is TGTGCTAGCAGTTCCTATCCTACCCTCAACCCAAATGAAAAACTGTTTTTT. Translated, it gives CASSSYPTLNPNEKLFF.

The genes are TRBV5-1 and TRBJ1-4; D unclear. This CDR3 contains 13 residues. Germline V gene sequence: CDR1 SGHRS, CDR2 YFSETQ. Trimming cost V 9 bases and J 8 bases, with 17 bases left between them. The DNA of the CDR3 is TGCGCCACAGCGGGCTCCGCCGGGGAAAAACTGTTTTTT. Translated: CATAGSAGEKLFF.

This clonotype was detected a few times. This chain links TRBV3-1 with TRBJ1-2, with 7 bases fitting TRBD1. V trimming: 5 bases; J trimming: 4 bases; junction bases outside the gene matches: 4. The CDR3 runs to 13 residues. The germline CDR1 and CDR2 sequences are LGHDT and YNNKEL (reference sequence). DNA for the CDR3: TGTGCCAGCAGCTCCGGGACAGCCTATGGCTACACCTTC. This codes for CASSSGTAYGYTF.

The chain uses TRBV7-9 and TRBJ2-7, with D unclear. The CDR3 extends over 13 amino acids. Germline values: CDR1 SEHNR, CDR2 FQNEAQ (reference sequence). The chain's CDR3 is CAVSSTEPYEQYF. CDR3 DNA sequence: TGTGCAGTCTCGTCTACAGAGCCTTACGAGCAGTACTTC.

There are a few counts of this clonotype. The chain couples TRBV20-1 to TRBJ2-1; 9 nucleotides agree with TRBD1. CDR1 is DFQATT and CDR2 is SNEGSKA in the germline V gene (reference sequence). The CDR3 length is 15 residues. Unmatched junction bases numbered 7, after V lost 1 base and J lost 6 bases. CDR3 sequence reads: CSARVNRGRGNEQFF. The CDR3 bases are TGCAGTGCTAGAGTGAACAGGGGGCGAGGCAATGAGCAGTTCTTC.

V gene TRBV28 combines with J gene TRBJ2-1; D uncertain. This CDR3 has 12 residues. CDR1 is MDHEN and CDR2 is SYDVKM in the germline V gene. The ends were cut back, 1 base at V and 9 bases at J, with 7 bases in the middle. The CDR3 region is CASSLSLGEQFF. For the CDR3, the DNA is TGTGCCAGCAGTTTATCTCTGGGTGAGCAGTTCTTC.

This clonotype was found many times. V usage is TRBV12-3 or TRBV12-4 and J usage is TRBJ2-3; TRBD2 aligns across 11 bases. V gave up 6 bases and J gave up 3 bases; unmatched junction bases: 8. The CDR3 sequence is 16 residues long. CDR3: CASRSGTSGLTDTQYF. The CDR3 DNA follows: TGTGCCAGCAGGTCCGGGACTAGCGGCCTGACAGATACGCAGTATTTT.

This chain uses TRBV29-1 with TRBJ2-1, with D perhaps TRBD2 (6 bases). This CDR3 has 12 amino acids. Germline CDR1 and CDR2: SQVTM and ANQGSEA. With 7 bases removed from V and 10 bases from J, the gap between germline ends came to 17 bases. CDR3 DNA: TGCAGCGGGGGGGATTGGGCCTACGAGCAGTTCTTC. Translation: CSGGDWAYEQFF.

Worth noting for this clonotype: The junction departs from germline at one end; a sequencing error may be responsible. The chain has TRBV12-3 or TRBV12-4 and TRBJ2-6; 8 bases line up with TRBD1. The CDR3 is 15 amino acids. CDR3 sequence: CASSPDRAGANVPTF. The CDR3 coding sequence is TGTGCCAGTAGCCCGGACAGGGCTGGGGCCAACGTCCCGACTTTC.

The CDR3 nucleotides read TGTGCCAGCAGCCCACGGACTAGTTCCTACAATGAGCAGTTCTTC. It codes for CASSPRTSSYNEQFF. V usage is TRBV7-9 and J usage is TRBJ2-1; 7 bases map to TRBD2. With V trimmed by 5 bases and J by 1 base, 5 bases remained unmatched. CDR3 length: 15 amino acids. Germline V gene lookup returns CDR1 SEHNR and CDR2 FQNEAQ (reference sequence).

The gene calls are TRBV6-5 and TRBJ2-1; TRBD1 agrees at 9 bases. The CDR3 is 14 residues long. Germline V CDR1 and CDR2: MNHEY, SVGAGI. Trimming at V came to 6 bases and at J to 4 bases, leaving 4 bases not matched to a gene. The CDR3 nucleotides read TGTGCCAGCAGGTACGGGACAGGGTACAATGAGCAGTTCTTC. It translates to CASRYGTGYNEQFF.

This clonotype was found a few times. This chain links TRBV12-3 or TRBV12-4 with TRBJ2-7; 7 bases match TRBD1. Losses at the gene ends were 6 bases for V and 3 bases for J; bases not matched to a gene: 11. The CDR3 length is 15 residues. CDR3 loop: CASSYLGAGGYEQYF. The CDR3 DNA follows: TGTGCCAGCAGCTACCTGGGTGCAGGGGGCTACGAGCAGTACTTC.

The CDR3 protein is CATSSRDVLEQFF. As DNA, the CDR3 is TGTGCCACCAGCAGCCGGGACGTCCTTGAGCAGTTCTTC. This chain links TRBV15 with TRBJ2-1; D tentatively fits TRBD1 or TRBD2 (5 bases each). This CDR3 contains 13 residues. Deletions cut 3 bases from V and 9 bases from J, with 12 bases between. The V gene's germline CDR1 is LNHNV and CDR2 YYDKDF (reference sequence). The full variable domain, in which reference TRBV15 and TRBJ2-1 provide the parts outside the CDR3, is DAMVIQNPRYQVTQFGKPVTLSCSQTLNHNVMYWYQQKSSQAPKLLFHYYDKDFNNEADTPDNFQSRRPNTSFCFLDIRSPGLGDTAMYLCATSSRDVLEQFFGPGTRLTVL.

This clonotype was observed a handful of times. CDR3 nucleotide sequence: TGTGCCATCAGGGGACAGCTCTACACTGAAGCTTTCTTT. Protein: CAIRGQLYTEAFF. The rearrangement links TRBV10-3 to TRBJ1-1; 7 positions match TRBD1. The CDR3 spans 13 residues. V shed 6 bases and J 3 bases; nucleotides not matched to a gene: 4. Germline V gives CDR1 ENHRY, CDR2 SYGVKD.

The V gene is TRBV7-2, the J gene TRBJ2-2; perhaps D is TRBD1 or TRBD2 (5 bases each). The length of the CDR3 is 18 residues. Germline CDR1 and CDR2: SGHTA and FQGNSA. V lost 2 bases and J lost 6, with 22 bases in between. The DNA for the CDR3 is TGTGCCAGCAGCTTAAAGGGGCACGGGATACTAGGGCCCGGGGAGCTGTTTTTT. Its translation is CASSLKGHGILGPGELFF.